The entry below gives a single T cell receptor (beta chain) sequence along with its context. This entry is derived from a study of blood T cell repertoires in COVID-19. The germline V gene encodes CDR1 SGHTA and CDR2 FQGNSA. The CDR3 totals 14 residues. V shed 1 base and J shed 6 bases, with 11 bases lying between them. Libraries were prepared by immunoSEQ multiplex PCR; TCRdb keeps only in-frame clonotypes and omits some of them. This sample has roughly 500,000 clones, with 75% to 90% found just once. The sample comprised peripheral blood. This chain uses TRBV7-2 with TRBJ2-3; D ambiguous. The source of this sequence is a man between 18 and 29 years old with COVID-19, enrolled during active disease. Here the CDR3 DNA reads TGTGCCAGCAGCTTAGGACTGGCCCCGGATACGCAGTATTTT. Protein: CASSLGLAPDTQYF.